This TCR beta chain was documented in a study of T cells in Graves' hyperthyroidism and ophthalmopathy. In its sample, this clonotype was seen many times. Antigen unknown. An end of the junction differs from the germline gene, which may be a read error. The CDR3 has 14 amino acids. Germline CDR1 is SSHAT and CDR2 is FNYEAQ (reference sequence). TCR beta CDR3 regions were amplified from RNA transcripts. The primer set for the first-round RT-PCR of the TCR CDR3 was HTBI. TCRdb passed the multiplex PCR reads through MiXCR, listing each CDR3 protein once. The repertoire holds fewer than 450,000 distinct CDR3 sequences, 11% to 15% seen once, with around 27% in the top ten. Study-level results: Most thyroid clonotypes that were expanded above 0.001 also turned up in blood.

V gene TRBV7-7 combines with J gene TRBJ2-1, with 8 bases matching TRBD2. The sequenced sample was blood. The sequence was collected from a man in his forties or fifties with Graves' ophthalmopathy. The DNA of the CDR3 is TGTGCTAGCAGCTTAGCGGGCGGGAGGAATGAGCAGTTCTTC. It encodes CASSLAGGRNEQFF.